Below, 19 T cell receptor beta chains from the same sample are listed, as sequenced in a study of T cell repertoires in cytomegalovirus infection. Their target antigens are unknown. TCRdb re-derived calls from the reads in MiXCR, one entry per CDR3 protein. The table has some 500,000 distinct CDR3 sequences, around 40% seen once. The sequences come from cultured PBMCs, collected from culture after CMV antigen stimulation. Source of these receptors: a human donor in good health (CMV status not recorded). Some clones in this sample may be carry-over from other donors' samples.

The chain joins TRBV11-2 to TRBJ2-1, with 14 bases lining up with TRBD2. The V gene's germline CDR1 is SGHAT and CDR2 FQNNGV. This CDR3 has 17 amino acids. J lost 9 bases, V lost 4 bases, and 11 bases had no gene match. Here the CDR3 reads CASSSAGPGLAGAEQFF. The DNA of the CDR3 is TGTGCCAGCAGCTCAGCGGGGCCGGGACTAGCGGGAGCTGAGCAGTTCTTC. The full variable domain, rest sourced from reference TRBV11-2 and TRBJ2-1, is EAGVAQSPRYKIIEKRQSVAFWCNPISGHATLYWYQQILGQGPKLLIQFQNNGVVDDSQLPKDRFSAERLKGVDSTLKIQPAKLEDSAVYLCASSSAGPGLAGAEQFFGPGTRLTVL.

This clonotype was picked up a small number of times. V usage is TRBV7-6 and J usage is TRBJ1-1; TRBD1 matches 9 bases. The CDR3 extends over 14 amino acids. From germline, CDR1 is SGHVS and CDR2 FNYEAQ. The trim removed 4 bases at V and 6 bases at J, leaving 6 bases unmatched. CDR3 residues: CASSSRQGVSEAFF. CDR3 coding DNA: TGTGCCAGCAGCTCCAGACAGGGGGTATCTGAAGCTTTCTTT. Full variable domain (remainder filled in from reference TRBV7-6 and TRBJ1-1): GAGVSQSPRYKVTKRGQDVALRCDPISGHVSLYWYRQALGQGPEFLTYFNYEAQQDKSGLPNDRFSAERPEGSISTLTIQRTEQRDSAMYRCASSSRQGVSEAFFGQGTRLTVV.

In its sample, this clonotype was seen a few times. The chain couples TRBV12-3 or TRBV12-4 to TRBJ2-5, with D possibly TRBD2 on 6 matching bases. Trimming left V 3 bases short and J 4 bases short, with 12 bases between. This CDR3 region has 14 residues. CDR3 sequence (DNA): TGTGCCAGCAGTTTGGGCGGGAACGGAGAGACCCAGTACTTC. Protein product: CASSLGGNGETQYF.

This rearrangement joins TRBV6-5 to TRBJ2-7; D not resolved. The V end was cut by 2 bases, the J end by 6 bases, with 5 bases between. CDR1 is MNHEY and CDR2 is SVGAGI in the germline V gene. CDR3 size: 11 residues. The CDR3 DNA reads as TGTGCCAGCAGTTACACACCCGAGCAGTACTTC. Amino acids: CASSYTPEQYF.

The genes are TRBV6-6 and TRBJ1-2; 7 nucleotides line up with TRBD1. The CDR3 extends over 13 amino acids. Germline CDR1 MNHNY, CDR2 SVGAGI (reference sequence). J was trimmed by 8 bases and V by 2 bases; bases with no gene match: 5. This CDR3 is CASSYTTGTGYTF. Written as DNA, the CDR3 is TGTGCCAGCAGTTACACGACAGGGACCGGCTACACCTTC.

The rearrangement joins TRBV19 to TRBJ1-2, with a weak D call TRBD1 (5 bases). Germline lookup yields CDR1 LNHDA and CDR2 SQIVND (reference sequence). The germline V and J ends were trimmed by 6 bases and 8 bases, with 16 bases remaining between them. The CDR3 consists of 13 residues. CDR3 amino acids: CASSWGREQGYTF. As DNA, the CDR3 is TGTGCCAGTAGCTGGGGACGGGAACAGGGCTACACCTTC.

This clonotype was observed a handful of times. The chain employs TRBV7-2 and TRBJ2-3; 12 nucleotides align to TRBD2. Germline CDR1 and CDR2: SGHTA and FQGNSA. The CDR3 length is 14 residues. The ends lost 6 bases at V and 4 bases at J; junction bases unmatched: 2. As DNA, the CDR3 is TGTGCCAGCAGAAGGACTAGCGGGGCAGATACGCAGTATTTT. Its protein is CASRRTSGADTQYF.

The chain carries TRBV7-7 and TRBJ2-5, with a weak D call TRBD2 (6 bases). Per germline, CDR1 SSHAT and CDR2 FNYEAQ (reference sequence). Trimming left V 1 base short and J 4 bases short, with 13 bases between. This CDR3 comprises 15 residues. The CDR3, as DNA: TGTGCCAGCAGCTTAGGGGCCTATAGCGGAGAGACCCAGTACTTC. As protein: CASSLGAYSGETQYF.

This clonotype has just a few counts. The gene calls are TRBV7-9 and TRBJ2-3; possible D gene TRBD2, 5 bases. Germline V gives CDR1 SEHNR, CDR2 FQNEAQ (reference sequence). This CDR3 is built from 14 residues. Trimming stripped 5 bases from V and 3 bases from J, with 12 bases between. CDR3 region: CASSTAVPTDTQYF. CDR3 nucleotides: TGTGCCAGCAGCACAGCGGTTCCGACAGATACGCAGTATTTT.

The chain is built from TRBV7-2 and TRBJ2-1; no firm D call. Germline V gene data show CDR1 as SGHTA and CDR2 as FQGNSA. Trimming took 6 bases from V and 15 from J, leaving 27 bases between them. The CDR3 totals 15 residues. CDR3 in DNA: TGTGCCAGCAGTTTCGAACCCACGAGGACGGCACGTGTGTTCTTC. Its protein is CASSFEPTRTARVFF. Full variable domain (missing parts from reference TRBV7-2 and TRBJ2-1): GAGVSQSPSNKVTEKGKDVELRCDPISGHTALYWYRQSLGQGLEFLIYFQGNSAPDKSGLPSDRFSAERTGGSVSTLTIQRTQQEDSAVYLCASSFEPTRTARVFFGPGTRLTVL.

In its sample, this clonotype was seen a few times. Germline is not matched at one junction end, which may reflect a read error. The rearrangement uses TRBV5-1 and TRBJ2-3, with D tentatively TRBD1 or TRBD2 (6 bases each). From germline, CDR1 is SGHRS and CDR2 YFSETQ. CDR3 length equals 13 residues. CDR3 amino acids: CASSLGGSDTQYF. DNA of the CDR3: TGTGCCAGCAGCTTAGGGGGGTCAGATACGCAGTATTTT.

CDR3 protein: CASSVVTSGRDTQYF. In DNA, the CDR3 is TGTGCCAGCAGCGTGGTGACTAGCGGGAGAGATACGCAGTATTTT. The J gene is TRBJ2-3, the V gene TRBV7-2, with TRBD2 matching over 12 bases. The V segment lost 5 bases and the J segment 5 bases; nucleotides outside the gene matches: 5. The CDR3 contains 15 residues. Germline loops: CDR1 SGHTA, CDR2 FQGNSA.

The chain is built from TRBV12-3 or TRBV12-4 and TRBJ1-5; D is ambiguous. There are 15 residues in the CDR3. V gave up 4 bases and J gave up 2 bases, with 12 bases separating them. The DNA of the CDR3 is TGTGCCAGCAGTTCCTGGGCCGAAGGCAATCAGCCCCAGCATTTT. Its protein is CASSSWAEGNQPQHF.

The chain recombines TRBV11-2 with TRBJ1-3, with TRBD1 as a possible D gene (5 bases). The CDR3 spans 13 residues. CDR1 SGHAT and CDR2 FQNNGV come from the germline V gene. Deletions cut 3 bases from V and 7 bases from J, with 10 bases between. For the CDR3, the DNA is TGTGCCAGCAGCTTGGGGGGGTGGAACACCATATATTTT. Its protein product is CASSLGGWNTIYF. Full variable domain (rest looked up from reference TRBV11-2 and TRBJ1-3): EAGVAQSPRYKIIEKRQSVAFWCNPISGHATLYWYQQILGQGPKLLIQFQNNGVVDDSQLPKDRFSAERLKGVDSTLKIQPAKLEDSAVYLCASSLGGWNTIYFGEGSWLTVV.

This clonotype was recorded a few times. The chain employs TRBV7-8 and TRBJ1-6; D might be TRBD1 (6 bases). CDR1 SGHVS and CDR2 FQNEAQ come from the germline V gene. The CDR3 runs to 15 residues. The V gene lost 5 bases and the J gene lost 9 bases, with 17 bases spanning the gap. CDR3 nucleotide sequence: TGTGCCAGCAGCCAGGTTTGGACAGCCATTTCACCCCTCCACTTT. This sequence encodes CASSQVWTAISPLHF.

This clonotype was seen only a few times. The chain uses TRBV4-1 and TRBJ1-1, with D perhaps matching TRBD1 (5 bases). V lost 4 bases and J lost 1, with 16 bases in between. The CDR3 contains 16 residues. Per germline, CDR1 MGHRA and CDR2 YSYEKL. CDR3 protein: CASSRGWGGGNTEAFF. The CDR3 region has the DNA TGCGCCAGCAGCCGAGGTTGGGGGGGAGGGAACACTGAAGCTTTCTTT.

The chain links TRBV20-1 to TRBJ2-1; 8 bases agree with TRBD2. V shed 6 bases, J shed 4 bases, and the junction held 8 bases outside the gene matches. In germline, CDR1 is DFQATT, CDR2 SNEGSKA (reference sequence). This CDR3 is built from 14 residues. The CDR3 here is CSAPSSGSYNEQFF. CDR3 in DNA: TGCAGTGCCCCATCTAGCGGGTCTTACAATGAGCAGTTCTTC.

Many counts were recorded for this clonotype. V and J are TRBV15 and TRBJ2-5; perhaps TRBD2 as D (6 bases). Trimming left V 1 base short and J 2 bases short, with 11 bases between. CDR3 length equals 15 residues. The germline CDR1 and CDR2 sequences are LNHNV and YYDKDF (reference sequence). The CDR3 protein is CATSRGSAGQETQYF. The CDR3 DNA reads TGTGCCACCAGCAGAGGATCGGCGGGACAAGAGACCCAGTACTTC.

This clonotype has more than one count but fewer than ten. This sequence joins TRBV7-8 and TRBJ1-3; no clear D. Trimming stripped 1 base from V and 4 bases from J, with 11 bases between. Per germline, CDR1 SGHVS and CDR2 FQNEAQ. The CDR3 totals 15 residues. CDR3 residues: CASSLGRGVGNTIYF. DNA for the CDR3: TGTGCCAGCAGCTTAGGGCGTGGGGTCGGAAACACCATATATTTT.